The sequence of this T cell receptor beta chain was determined in a study of T cell responses to AZD1222 COVID-19 vaccine. Across the study: Investigators merged groups given second doses at roughly 4 or roughly 12 weeks. Overall study findings and caveats: CD4 TCRs associated with vaccination spanned spike, dominating at 160-218 and 743-854.

The repertoire was sequenced with immunoSEQ multiplex PCR; TCRdb's copy has only in-frame clones and lacks some. The repertoire holds over 150,000 clones, with around nine tenths as singletons. Worth noting for this clone: Its matching antigen is unknown.

This CDR3 comprises 13 residues. CDR1 and CDR2 from the germline V gene are LGHDT and YNNKEL (reference sequence). Trimming removed 5 bases at V and 2 bases at J, with 9 bases between. This sequence joins TRBV3-1 (or the pseudogene TRBV3-2) and TRBJ1-1, with D possibly matching TRBD1 (5 bases). This specimen was peripheral blood, taken on day 0 of AZD1222 vaccination. The receptor was derived from an adult in good health. The CDR3: CASSLTANTEAFF. The CDR3, as DNA: TGTGCCAGCAGCTTGACAGCTAACACTGAAGCTTTCTTT.